Each of the 32 T cell receptor beta chains below was sequenced from the same sample in a study of vaccination and CD4 T cells after COVID-19. Indicated treatment: approximately nine-day PBMC culture with coronavirus spike peptide pools or control peptides (ViraFEST assay). Sequence data for DNA of cultured CD4+ T cells were generated by the Oncomine TCR Beta short-read assay. TCRdb re-derived calls from the PCR reads in MiXCR, one entry per CDR3 protein. The sample yields tens of thousands of distinct CDR3 sequences, under 70% seen once. Their target antigens are unknown. The sample consisted of CD4+ T cells from blood, cultured in vitro, taken after SARS-CoV-2 vaccination. The source is a human donor who received a COVID-19 vaccine.

In this sample, this clonotype turned up a few times. The chain uses TRBV21-1 and TRBJ1-1; the listed D gene, TRBD1, was not tested against the DNA. TRBV21-1 is shown as a pseudogene. The CDR3 runs 12 residues. This chain's CDR3 is CASSFRCRDAFF. The CDR3, as DNA: TGTGCCAGCAGCTTCCGATGCAGGGATGCTTTCTTT.

The J gene is TRBJ1-2, the V gene TRBV10-2; 9 bases are shared with TRBD1. The length of the CDR3 is 17 residues. The germline CDR1 and CDR2 sequences are WSHSY and SAAADI. Losses at the gene ends were 4 bases for V and 0 bases for J; bases not matched to a gene: 9. In DNA, the CDR3 is TGCGCCAGCAGTGTGGTGACTACAGGGGGCGCTAACTATGGCTACACCTTC. It is translated as CASSVVTTGGANYGYTF.

This chain uses TRBV19 with TRBJ2-7; 8 bases are shared with TRBD1. J lost 2 bases, V lost 5 bases, and 5 bases had no gene match. The length of the CDR3 is 14 residues. Germline V CDR1 and CDR2: LNHDA, SQIVND (reference sequence). CDR3 region: CASSGSDRAYEQYF. The CDR3 coding sequence is TGTGCCAGTAGTGGATCGGACAGGGCCTACGAGCAGTACTTC.

In DNA form, the CDR3 reads TGTGCCAGCTCACCAGATAGGGGATTCAATCAGCCCCAGCATTTT. Translated, it gives CASSPDRGFNQPQHF. The J gene is TRBJ1-5, the V gene TRBV18, with D possibly TRBD1 on 5 matching bases. The CDR3 contains 15 residues. Trimming left V 2 bases short and J 3 bases short, with 11 bases between. Germline V gene data show CDR1 as KGHSH and CDR2 as LQKENI.

The J gene is TRBJ1-4, the V gene TRBV6-1; D might be TRBD1 (5 bases). The CDR3 consists of 13 residues. With 10 bases removed from V and 7 bases from J, the gap between germline ends came to 16 bases. Germline CDR1 and CDR2: MNHNS and SASEGT. This CDR3 is CATRDSVGEKLFF. The CDR3, as DNA: TGTGCCACCAGGGATTCAGTCGGTGAAAAACTGTTTTTT.

This sequence joins TRBV21-1 and TRBJ2-3; TRBD1 is the table's D call, not checked against the DNA. TRBV21-1 is marked as a pseudogene. This CDR3 has 16 amino acids. The chain's CDR3 is CASSKGDGGGTDTQYF. The CDR3 DNA reads as TGTGCCAGCAGCAAAGGAGACGGGGGGGGCACAGATACGCAGTATTTT.

The chain has TRBV12-3 or TRBV12-4 and TRBJ1-5; the D gene is possibly TRBD1 (6 bases). Trimming took 3 bases from V and 7 from J, leaving 13 bases between them. CDR3 length: 14 residues. CDR3 in amino acids: CASSFMGASQPQHF. CDR3 in DNA: TGTGCCAGCAGTTTTATGGGGGCATCGCAGCCCCAGCATTTT.

The gene calls are TRBV11-2 and TRBJ2-3; possible D gene TRBD2, 6 bases. Germline CDR1 and CDR2: SGHAT and FQNNGV. This CDR3 comprises 16 residues. The V end lost 4 bases, the J end lost 4 bases, and 18 bases lay between the germline ends. CDR3 sequence (DNA): TGTGCCAGCAGCTGGGGGGTCCTAGGGATCCCAGATACGCAGTATTTT. Residues: CASSWGVLGIPDTQYF.

This clonotype was recorded once. V usage is TRBV2 and J usage is TRBJ1-4; D is undetermined. V lost 4 bases, J lost 0 bases, and 15 bases lay in between. In germline, CDR1 is SNHLY, CDR2 FYNNEI. CDR3 length: 17 amino acids. The CDR3 here is CASSVDVVQATNEKLFF. The CDR3 DNA follows: TGTGCCAGCAGTGTCGATGTGGTCCAAGCAACTAATGAAAAACTGTTTTTT.

Here the CDR3 DNA reads TGTGCCAGCACGGGGGAACCCCATGGCTACACCTTC. This sequence encodes CASTGEPHGYTF. The chain combines TRBV2 with TRBJ1-2; a weak D match, TRBD1 (5 bases). V was shortened by 7 bases and J by 6 bases, with 12 bases between the two germline ends. The CDR3 runs 12 residues. Germline V lookup: CDR1 SNHLY, CDR2 FYNNEI.

The V call is TRBV7-2, the J call TRBJ1-5, with 10 bases identical to TRBD1. The ends lost 5 bases at V and 5 bases at J; junction bases unmatched: 6. Germline V gene lookup returns CDR1 SGHTA and CDR2 FQGNSA. The CDR3 consists of 15 residues. CDR3 amino acids: CASSTRTGGDQPQHF. Here the CDR3 DNA reads TGTGCCAGCAGCACCAGGACAGGGGGTGATCAGCCCCAGCATTTT.

The J gene is TRBJ2-5, the V gene TRBV20-1; 7 positions match TRBD1. The ends lost 3 bases at V and 3 bases at J; junction bases unmatched: 13. Germline V CDR1 and CDR2: DFQATT, SNEGSKA (reference sequence). CDR3 size: 16 residues. CDR3 in amino acids: CSARRQGVGKKETQYF. The CDR3 DNA reads as TGCAGTGCTAGGCGCCAGGGGGTCGGGAAAAAAGAGACCCAGTACTTC.

The V call is TRBV2, the J call TRBJ2-1, with D tentatively TRBD2 (7 bases). V lost 4 bases, J lost 0 bases, and 13 bases lay in between. The CDR3 length is 16 residues. Germline assignment: CDR1 SNHLY and CDR2 FYNNEI. The CDR3 DNA follows: TGTGCCAGCAGTGTACGGGGGGCCCTCTCCTACAATGAGCAGTTCTTC. It specifies CASSVRGALSYNEQFF.

The chain uses TRBV24-1 and TRBJ2-3, with D unresolved. CDR3 length: 14 residues. The V gene lost 10 bases and the J gene lost 1 base, with 14 bases spanning the gap. Germline V gene data show CDR1 as KGHDR and CDR2 as SFDVKD. This CDR3 is CATRPGDGTDTQYF. The CDR3 nucleotides are TGTGCCACAAGACCGGGCGATGGCACAGATACGCAGTATTTT.

The V call is TRBV5-4, the J call TRBJ1-6; a possible D gene is TRBD1 (5 bases). V was clipped by 0 bases and J by 5 bases, with 6 bases between them. CDR1 and CDR2 (germline): SGHNT, YYREEE (reference sequence). The CDR3 is made up of 14 amino acids. CDR3 sequence reads: CASSLGGHNSPLHF. DNA of the CDR3: TGTGCCAGCAGCTTGGGGGGCCATAATTCACCCCTCCACTTT.

There are a few counts of this clonotype. For the CDR3, the DNA is TGTGCCAGCAGTTACGGGTCGGCGGGCTCTGGAAACACCATATATTTT. Translating it yields CASSYGSAGSGNTIYF. The genes are TRBV6-5 and TRBJ1-3; no firm D call. The CDR3 runs to 16 residues. The V end was cut by 2 bases, the J end by 0 bases, with 11 bases between. CDR1 MNHEY and CDR2 SVGAGI come from the germline V gene.

The rearrangement uses TRBV20-1 and TRBJ2-2; 9 positions match TRBD2. Germline V CDR1 and CDR2: DFQATT, SNEGSKA (reference sequence). With V trimmed by 1 base and J by 6 bases, 9 bases remained unmatched. The CDR3 covers 16 residues. CDR3: CSARGQAGGIAGELFF. The DNA for the CDR3 is TGCAGTGCTAGAGGCCAGGCGGGGGGGATTGCCGGGGAGCTGTTTTTT.

V is TRBV18 and J is TRBJ1-2; D not resolved. Germline CDR1 is KGHSH and CDR2 is LQKENI. V was cut by 3 bases and J by 6 bases, with 14 bases left in between. The CDR3 runs 14 residues. CDR3 sequence reads: CASSPLPGRDGYTF. CDR3 DNA: TGTGCCAGCTCACCTCTCCCCGGGCGAGATGGCTACACCTTC. Based on the CDR3 plus reference TRBV18 and TRBJ1-2, the full variable domain is NAGVMQNPRHLVRRRGQEARLRCSPMKGHSHVYWYRQLPEEGLKFMVYLQKENIIDESGMPKERFSAEFPKEGPSILRIQQVVRGDSAAYFCASSPLPGRDGYTFGSGTRLTVV.

This rearrangement joins TRBV6-4 to TRBJ2-3, with D hard to call. There are 13 residues in the CDR3. CDR1 MRHNA and CDR2 SNTAGT come from the germline V gene. V was shortened by 5 bases and J by 5 bases, with 11 bases between the two germline ends. The CDR3 sequence is CASSSLSGDTQYF. The CDR3 nucleotides are TGTGCCAGCAGTTCTCTTTCCGGAGATACGCAGTATTTT.

The rearrangement uses TRBV25-1 and TRBJ2-7, with TRBD1 matching 7 bases. Per germline, CDR1 MGHDK and CDR2 SYGVNS. CDR3 length equals 14 residues. Trimming took 4 bases from V and 5 from J; bases not matched to a gene: 8. As DNA, the CDR3 is TGTGCCAGCAGTGTTACAGGGGAGTTCGACGAGCAGTACTTC. This codes for CASSVTGEFDEQYF.

This chain uses TRBV6-1 with TRBJ1-5; tentatively, D is TRBD1 (6 bases). This CDR3 spans 14 amino acids. The germline V gene encodes CDR1 MNHNS and CDR2 SASEGT. Trimming cost V 6 bases and J 7 bases, with 16 bases left between them. This CDR3 reads CASRNRAKGQPQHF. DNA for the CDR3: TGTGCCAGCAGAAACAGGGCTAAGGGGCAGCCCCAGCATTTT.

This rearrangement joins TRBV6-1 to TRBJ1-1; 7 bases align to TRBD1. Germline V lookup: CDR1 MNHNS, CDR2 SASEGT. The CDR3 has 14 residues. V was clipped by 6 bases and J by 1 base; unmatched bases: 5. The CDR3 DNA follows: TGTGCCAGCAGCGGACAGGAAGCGAACACTGAAGCTTTCTTT. It translates to CASSGQEANTEAFF.

The rearrangement links TRBV4-1 to TRBJ1-5, with D uncertain. This CDR3 comprises 17 residues. Germline CDR1 and CDR2: MGHRA and YSYEKL. Trimming took 2 bases from V and 0 from J, leaving 14 bases between them. CDR3 DNA sequence: TGCGCCAGCAGCCAAACGGACCCCGATTATAGCAATCAGCCCCAGCATTTT. Translated: CASSQTDPDYSNQPQHF.

The chain has TRBV20-1 and TRBJ2-7; 8 bases agree with TRBD1. V dropped 4 bases and J dropped 7; count of bases not matched to a gene: 15. CDR1 is DFQATT, CDR2 SNEGSKA, per germline (reference sequence). This CDR3 region has 15 residues. CDR3 sequence (DNA): TGCAGTGCTAAAGCCGGGACAGGCCCCTCACAGGAGCAGTACTTC. It translates to CSAKAGTGPSQEQYF.

This clonotype was counted a single time. V and J are TRBV4-1 and TRBJ1-5; D remains unclear. There are 15 residues in the CDR3. Germline loops: CDR1 MGHRA, CDR2 YSYEKL. Trimming took 0 bases from V and 5 from J, leaving 11 bases between them. The CDR3 is CASSQEGKGHQPQHF. CDR3 nucleotide sequence: TGCGCCAGCAGCCAAGAAGGTAAAGGTCATCAGCCCCAGCATTTT.

This chain links TRBV2 with TRBJ1-6; 9 nucleotides line up with TRBD1. Germline V gene lookup returns CDR1 SNHLY and CDR2 FYNNEI. V shed 6 bases and J 10 bases; nucleotides not matched to a gene: 7. The CDR3 length is 14 residues. Here the CDR3 reads CASSYDRGFSPLHF. The CDR3 DNA reads TGTGCCAGCAGCTACGACAGGGGGTTCTCACCCCTCCACTTT.

V and J are TRBV5-1 and TRBJ2-5, with 7 bases lining up with TRBD1. Germline-derived CDR1 and CDR2 are SGHRS and YFSETQ. The CDR3 has 16 amino acids. The junction had 6 bases not matched to a gene; V was cut back by 0 bases and J by 1 base. The CDR3 here is CASSLGGRQGQETQYF. In DNA form, the CDR3 reads TGCGCCAGCAGCTTGGGGGGACGACAGGGCCAAGAGACCCAGTACTTC.

The V gene is TRBV2, the J gene TRBJ1-5; tentatively, D is TRBD1 (5 bases). This CDR3 comprises 13 residues. The V end lost 11 bases, the J end lost 5 bases, and 16 bases lay between the germline ends. Germline CDR1 reads SNHLY; CDR2 reads FYNNEI. In DNA form, the CDR3 reads TGTGCCGGGGGGGTTGGGGTGGATCAGCCCCAGCATTTT. The encoded protein is CAGGVGVDQPQHF.

This clonotype has more than one count but fewer than ten. The chain recombines TRBV6-1 with TRBJ1-6; D not certain. Trimming removed 7 bases at V and 0 bases at J, with 7 bases between. The length of the CDR3 is 14 residues. Germline-derived CDR1 and CDR2 are MNHNS and SASEGT. The DNA of the CDR3 is TGTGCCAGCAAGAGGAGCTCCTATAATTCACCCCTCCACTTT. Translation: CASKRSSYNSPLHF.

J is TRBJ1-1 and V is TRBV25-1; 8 bases match TRBD1. CDR1 is MGHDK, CDR2 SYGVNS, per germline. This CDR3 has 13 amino acids. The ends lost 4 bases at V and 5 bases at J; junction bases unmatched: 3. The CDR3 sequence: CASSAGGRTEAFF. In nucleotides, the CDR3 is TGTGCCAGCAGTGCAGGGGGCCGGACTGAAGCTTTCTTT.

The chain joins TRBV6-1 to TRBJ1-5; TRBD1 might be the D (6 bases). CDR3 size: 15 residues. CDR1 MNHNS and CDR2 SASEGT come from the germline V gene. The V end lost 4 bases, the J end lost 4 bases, and 14 bases lay between the germline ends. In DNA form, the CDR3 reads TGTGCCAGCAGTGCGACACAGGGAGGGAATCAGCCCCAGCATTTT. It specifies CASSATQGGNQPQHF.

This clonotype has just a few counts. The rearrangement joins TRBV20-1 to TRBJ1-3; no reliable D call. Germline V gene data show CDR1 as DFQATT and CDR2 as SNEGSKA (reference sequence). The germline V and J ends were trimmed by 2 bases and 0 bases, with 11 bases remaining between them. The CDR3 loop spans 15 amino acids. CDR3: CSARIPLTSGNTIYF. The CDR3 bases are TGCAGTGCTAGAATTCCCCTGACCTCTGGAAACACCATATATTTT.